The rows below give T cell receptor beta chains drawn from one sample of a study of response to subunit inactivated influenza vaccine. TCRdb re-derived calls from the RT-PCR reads in MiXCR, one entry per CDR3 protein. The sample yields about 800,000 distinct CDR3 sequences, 20% to 25% seen once. Sequenced here: PBMCs from blood, sampled more than 4 days after vaccination. Receptors originate from a man over 45 who received an inactivated influenza vaccine. Each CDR3 is given with its conserved first and last residue. D genes are given only for firm matches. The size of a clone is reported for some rows only, either as once, few or many, or as a class for expanded clones.

CDR3 DNA: TGCGCCAGCAGGGTACTTGCGGGGGTGCAAGAGACCCAGTACTTC
CDR3 protein: CASRVLAGVQETQYF
D gene: TRBD2
J gene: TRBJ2-5
V gene: TRBV5-1
clone size: .

CDR3 DNA: TGTGCCAGCAGCCAAGATCTATCAGGGAGCTCCTACGAGCAGTACTTC
CDR3 protein: CASSQDLSGSSYEQYF
D gene: .
J gene: TRBJ2-7
V gene: TRBV4-2
clone size: few

CDR3 DNA: TGTGCCAGCAGCCCCTCGGGACGGCTGCTAAGCTCCTACAATGAGCAGTTCTTC
CDR3 protein: CASSPSGRLLSSYNEQFF
D gene: .
J gene: TRBJ2-1
V gene: TRBV11-2
clone size: many

CDR3 DNA: TGTGCCAGCAGTCGGGGGCCTAGCGGGAGAGGGACCCAGTACTTC
CDR3 protein: CASSRGPSGRGTQYF
D gene: TRBD2
J gene: TRBJ2-5
V gene: TRBV6-1
clone size: many

CDR3 DNA: TGTGCCAGCAGCTCCACCCGGGGCGCAGAGACCCAGTACTTC
CDR3 protein: CASSSTRGAETQYF
D gene: .
J gene: TRBJ2-5
V gene: TRBV7-9
clone size: many

CDR3 DNA: TGTGCCAGCAGTTATTGGGGGGGACTAAGTGAAGCTTTCTTT
CDR3 protein: CASSYWGGLSEAFF
D gene: .
J gene: TRBJ1-1
V gene: TRBV6-2/TRBV6-3
clone size: .

CDR3 DNA: TGTGCCAGCAGCGTAGGAGGGAATACCCGAGAGACCCAGTACTTC
CDR3 protein: CASSVGGNTRETQYF
D gene: .
J gene: TRBJ2-5
V gene: TRBV9
clone size: .

CDR3 DNA: TGTGCCAGCAGTCGAACCACTAGCGGGAGGGCCCCCAATGAGCAGTTCTTC
CDR3 protein: CASSRTTSGRAPNEQFF
D gene: TRBD2
J gene: TRBJ2-1
V gene: TRBV28
clone size: .

CDR3 DNA: TGTGCCAGCAGCCGAGCACTAGCGGGACTCTACGAGCAGTACTTC
CDR3 protein: CASSRALAGLYEQYF
D gene: TRBD2
J gene: TRBJ2-7
V gene: TRBV12-3/TRBV12-4
clone size: .

CDR3 DNA: TGTGCCAGCAGCCAAAGCCCAACCACTGAAGCTTTCTTT
CDR3 protein: CASSQSPTTEAFF
D gene: .
J gene: TRBJ1-1
V gene: TRBV4-2
clone size: few

CDR3 DNA: TGTGCCAGCTCACCTAGAGAGGACAGGGGGCCTGGGGCCAACGTCCTGACTTTC
CDR3 protein: CASSPREDRGPGANVLTF
D gene: TRBD1
J gene: TRBJ2-6
V gene: TRBV18
clone size: .

CDR3 DNA: TGTGCCAGCAGCTTAGGCCTAGCGGGAGATACGCAGTATTTT
CDR3 protein: CASSLGLAGDTQYF
D gene: TRBD2
J gene: TRBJ2-3
V gene: TRBV7-2
clone size: many

CDR3 DNA: TGCAGTGCTAGAGGAGTCATGGCGTCAGCGAACACTGAAGCTTTCTTT
CDR3 protein: CSARGVMASANTEAFF
D gene: .
J gene: TRBJ1-1
V gene: TRBV20-1
clone size: .

CDR3 DNA: TGCGCCAGCAGCTTGCAGGTTGTGAACACCGGGGAGCTGTTTTTT
CDR3 protein: CASSLQVVNTGELFF
D gene: .
J gene: TRBJ2-2
V gene: TRBV5-1
clone size: .

CDR3 DNA: TGTGCCAGCAGCCACAGGGGGCGCGCGAACACCGGGGAGCTGTTTTTT
CDR3 protein: CASSHRGRANTGELFF
D gene: TRBD1
J gene: TRBJ2-2
V gene: TRBV7-9
clone size: .

CDR3 DNA: TGTGCCAGCAGTTTATGGGGGAGGGCCTACAATGAGCAGTTCTTC
CDR3 protein: CASSLWGRAYNEQFF
D gene: TRBD2
J gene: TRBJ2-1
V gene: TRBV12-3/TRBV12-4
clone size: .

CDR3 DNA: TGCAGCGTTGGGACTAGCGGGAGGGCCCTCTACGAGCAGTACTTC
CDR3 protein: CSVGTSGRALYEQYF
D gene: TRBD2
J gene: TRBJ2-7
V gene: TRBV29-1
clone size: .

CDR3 DNA: TGTGCCACCACCGCAACAGGCTACGAGCAGTACTTC
CDR3 protein: CATTATGYEQYF
D gene: .
J gene: TRBJ2-7
V gene: TRBV6-2/TRBV6-3
clone size: few

CDR3 DNA: TGTGCCAGCAGCTTACGCACCGTTCGACTTCCGGATTACGAGCAGTACTTC
CDR3 protein: CASSLRTVRLPDYEQYF
D gene: .
J gene: TRBJ2-7
V gene: TRBV7-8
clone size: few

CDR3 DNA: TGTGCCAGCAGCCAGGGATTTGGTGGTGGCACAGATACGCAGTATTTT
CDR3 protein: CASSQGFGGGTDTQYF
D gene: .
J gene: TRBJ2-3
V gene: TRBV7-9
clone size: .

CDR3 DNA: TGCGCCAGCAGCTTGGACGGGACAACCTTGGGGGAGACCCAGTACTTC
CDR3 protein: CASSLDGTTLGETQYF
D gene: .
J gene: TRBJ2-5
V gene: TRBV5-1
clone size: few

CDR3 DNA: TGCGCCAGCAGTTGGGACCCGACAGGGGGAACTGAAGCTTTCTTT
CDR3 protein: CASSWDPTGGTEAFF
D gene: TRBD1
J gene: TRBJ1-1
V gene: TRBV5-1
clone size: few

CDR3 DNA: TGTGCCAGCAATCTTCGGGAGTCTGGGGCCAACGTCCTGACTTTC
CDR3 protein: CASNLRESGANVLTF
D gene: .
J gene: TRBJ2-6
V gene: TRBV12-3/TRBV12-4
clone size: .

CDR3 DNA: TGTGCCAGCAGCTTAGAACGACAAACTCGGGATACGCAGTATTTT
CDR3 protein: CASSLERQTRDTQYF
D gene: .
J gene: TRBJ2-3
V gene: TRBV7-8
clone size: .

CDR3 DNA: TGTGCCAGCAGTTACATGGCAGTTTATAATGAGCAGTTCTTC
CDR3 protein: CASSYMAVYNEQFF
D gene: .
J gene: TRBJ2-1
V gene: TRBV6-5
clone size: .

CDR3 DNA: TGTGCCAGCAGCCAAGAATGGGTTGGAGGCCCATTTGAAGCTTTCTTT
CDR3 protein: CASSQEWVGGPFEAFF
D gene: .
J gene: TRBJ1-1
V gene: TRBV4-2
clone size: .

CDR3 DNA: TGTGCCACCGAGTCTATGGCTTCGGGTGAAGCTTTCTTT
CDR3 protein: CATESMASGEAFF
D gene: .
J gene: TRBJ1-1
V gene: TRBV7-9
clone size: .

CDR3 DNA: TGTGCCAGCAGGGAATCCATGAACGAGCAGTACTTC
CDR3 protein: CASRESMNEQYF
D gene: .
J gene: TRBJ2-7
V gene: TRBV28
clone size: .

CDR3 DNA: TGTGCCAGCAGTGATTTGACCACCGGGACAGGGGCCTACAATGAGCAGTTCTTC
CDR3 protein: CASSDLTTGTGAYNEQFF
D gene: TRBD1
J gene: TRBJ2-1
V gene: TRBV25-1
clone size: .

CDR3 DNA: TGCGCCAGCAGTCATGGGGGGCGTAGGTACGAGCAGTACTTC
CDR3 protein: CASSHGGRRYEQYF
D gene: .
J gene: TRBJ2-7
V gene: TRBV23-1
clone size: .

CDR3 DNA: TGTGCCAGCAGTATCGGTCAGGGGGCACCCTACGAGCAGTACTTC
CDR3 protein: CASSIGQGAPYEQYF
D gene: TRBD1
J gene: TRBJ2-7
V gene: TRBV28
clone size: few

CDR3 DNA: TGTGCCAGCAGTCGTACAGGGGGGGTCACCGGGGAGCTGTTTTTT
CDR3 protein: CASSRTGGVTGELFF
D gene: .
J gene: TRBJ2-2
V gene: TRBV12-3/TRBV12-4
clone size: .

CDR3 DNA: TGTGCCAACCGGGACAGCGCCAACACCGGGGAGCTGTTTTTT
CDR3 protein: CANRDSANTGELFF
D gene: TRBD1
J gene: TRBJ2-2
V gene: TRBV10-3
clone size: many

CDR3 DNA: TGTGCCAGCAGCTCCTTTCGCTACGAGCAGTACTTC
CDR3 protein: CASSSFRYEQYF
D gene: .
J gene: TRBJ2-7
V gene: TRBV7-9
clone size: few

CDR3 DNA: TGTGCCATCAGTGAGCGACAGACAGATACGCAGTATTTT
CDR3 protein: CAISERQTDTQYF
D gene: .
J gene: TRBJ2-3
V gene: TRBV10-3
clone size: few

CDR3 DNA: TGTGCCATCAGTGGACTAGCGGGAGCCTACGAGCAGTACTTC
CDR3 protein: CAISGLAGAYEQYF
D gene: TRBD2
J gene: TRBJ2-7
V gene: TRBV10-3
clone size: .

CDR3 DNA: TGTGCCAGCAGTGACCAATTACCGGGACTAGCGGGAGTGACAGATACGCAGTATTTT
CDR3 protein: CASSDQLPGLAGVTDTQYF
D gene: TRBD2
J gene: TRBJ2-3
V gene: TRBV6-4
clone size: .

CDR3 DNA: TGCAGTGCTAGAGATGGGTCAGGGGGCTGGTACGAGCAGTACTTC
CDR3 protein: CSARDGSGGWYEQYF
D gene: TRBD1
J gene: TRBJ2-7
V gene: TRBV20-1
clone size: few

CDR3 DNA: TGCGCCAGCAGCCCGGGGGTACGCACACACAATGAGCAGTTCTTC
CDR3 protein: CASSPGVRTHNEQFF
D gene: .
J gene: TRBJ2-1
V gene: TRBV5-1
clone size: .

CDR3 DNA: TGTGCCAGCAGGAGGCAGGGCCAGAGGAATGAGCAGTTCTTC
CDR3 protein: CASRRQGQRNEQFF
D gene: .
J gene: TRBJ2-1
V gene: TRBV6-2/TRBV6-3
clone size: .

CDR3 DNA: TGCAGCGTTGGCGCGGGGGGGCTCAGTGAGCAGTTCTTC
CDR3 protein: CSVGAGGLSEQFF
D gene: TRBD2
J gene: TRBJ2-1
V gene: TRBV29-1
clone size: .

CDR3 DNA: TGTGCCAGCAGCTTAAGGGTGGGCGGGTCGACAGATACGCAGTATTTT
CDR3 protein: CASSLRVGGSTDTQYF
D gene: .
J gene: TRBJ2-3
V gene: TRBV7-2
clone size: few

CDR3 DNA: TGTGCCAGCAGCCCGCACGCTAGCGGACCCTACGAGCAGTACTTC
CDR3 protein: CASSPHASGPYEQYF
D gene: TRBD2
J gene: TRBJ2-7
V gene: TRBV14
clone size: .

CDR3 DNA: TGTGCCAGCAGCCAAACCGGGACTAGCCCCGGGGAGCTGTTTTTT
CDR3 protein: CASSQTGTSPGELFF
D gene: TRBD2
J gene: TRBJ2-2
V gene: TRBV12-3/TRBV12-4
clone size: .

CDR3 DNA: TGCAGCGTTGAAGACGGTAGCTACGAGCAGTACTTC
CDR3 protein: CSVEDGSYEQYF
D gene: .
J gene: TRBJ2-7
V gene: TRBV29-1
clone size: many

CDR3 DNA: TGCGCCAGCAGCTTGGACCCGGTGGGTTTGGATACGCAGTATTTT
CDR3 protein: CASSLDPVGLDTQYF
D gene: .
J gene: TRBJ2-3
V gene: TRBV5-1
clone size: .

CDR3 DNA: TGCGCCAGCAGCTTGGTGGACGGCGCCTACAATGAGCAGTTCTTC
CDR3 protein: CASSLVDGAYNEQFF
D gene: .
J gene: TRBJ2-1
V gene: TRBV5-1
clone size: .

CDR3 DNA: TGTGCCAGCAGCTCGGACGGCTCTGGGGCCAACGTCCTGACTTTC
CDR3 protein: CASSSDGSGANVLTF
D gene: .
J gene: TRBJ2-6
V gene: TRBV5-5
clone size: many

CDR3 DNA: TGTGCCAGCAGTTTCAGGGGGCGTGAAAAACTGTTTTTT
CDR3 protein: CASSFRGREKLFF
D gene: TRBD1
J gene: TRBJ1-4
V gene: TRBV12-3/TRBV12-4
clone size: .

CDR3 DNA: TGTGCCAGCAGCGTAGCGGGAGACGAGACCCAGTACTTC
CDR3 protein: CASSVAGDETQYF
D gene: TRBD2
J gene: TRBJ2-5
V gene: TRBV7-2
clone size: .

CDR3 DNA: TGCGCCAGCAGCTTGGAGGGAGGGCCCGAGCAGTACTTC
CDR3 protein: CASSLEGGPEQYF
D gene: TRBD2
J gene: TRBJ2-7
V gene: TRBV5-1
clone size: .

CDR3 DNA: TGTGCCAGCAGTTTATCCCTACAAGTCTCTGGAAACACCATATATTTT
CDR3 protein: CASSLSLQVSGNTIYF
D gene: .
J gene: TRBJ1-3
V gene: TRBV28
clone size: many

CDR3 DNA: TGCGCCAGCAGCACCGACGGGACAGGGGCGGACGAGCAGTACTTC
CDR3 protein: CASSTDGTGADEQYF
D gene: TRBD1
J gene: TRBJ2-7
V gene: TRBV5-1
clone size: .

CDR3 DNA: TGTGCCATCACAATCGGGACAGGGAAAGAGACCCAGTACTTC
CDR3 protein: CAITIGTGKETQYF
D gene: TRBD1
J gene: TRBJ2-5
V gene: TRBV15
clone size: few

CDR3 DNA: TGTGCCATCAGTGAGAGTAAGGGGGGCTACACCTTC
CDR3 protein: CAISESKGGYTF
D gene: .
J gene: TRBJ1-2
V gene: TRBV10-3
clone size: many

CDR3 DNA: TGTGCCAGCAGCATTGGTTTTAAGGGCGGAGCAGATACGCAGTATTTT
CDR3 protein: CASSIGFKGGADTQYF
D gene: .
J gene: TRBJ2-3
V gene: TRBV5-6
clone size: few

CDR3 DNA: TGTGCCAGCAGCTTTAACAGGGCAGACTATGGCTACACCTTC
CDR3 protein: CASSFNRADYGYTF
D gene: .
J gene: TRBJ1-2
V gene: TRBV7-2
clone size: .

CDR3 DNA: TGTGCCAGCTCACCAGTCAGATCCTACGAGCAGTACTTC
CDR3 protein: CASSPVRSYEQYF
D gene: .
J gene: TRBJ2-7
V gene: TRBV18
clone size: .

CDR3 DNA: TGCAGTGCCCGACTTCAGGGTAGAACTAATGAAAAACTGTTTTTT
CDR3 protein: CSARLQGRTNEKLFF
D gene: .
J gene: TRBJ1-4
V gene: TRBV20-1
clone size: few